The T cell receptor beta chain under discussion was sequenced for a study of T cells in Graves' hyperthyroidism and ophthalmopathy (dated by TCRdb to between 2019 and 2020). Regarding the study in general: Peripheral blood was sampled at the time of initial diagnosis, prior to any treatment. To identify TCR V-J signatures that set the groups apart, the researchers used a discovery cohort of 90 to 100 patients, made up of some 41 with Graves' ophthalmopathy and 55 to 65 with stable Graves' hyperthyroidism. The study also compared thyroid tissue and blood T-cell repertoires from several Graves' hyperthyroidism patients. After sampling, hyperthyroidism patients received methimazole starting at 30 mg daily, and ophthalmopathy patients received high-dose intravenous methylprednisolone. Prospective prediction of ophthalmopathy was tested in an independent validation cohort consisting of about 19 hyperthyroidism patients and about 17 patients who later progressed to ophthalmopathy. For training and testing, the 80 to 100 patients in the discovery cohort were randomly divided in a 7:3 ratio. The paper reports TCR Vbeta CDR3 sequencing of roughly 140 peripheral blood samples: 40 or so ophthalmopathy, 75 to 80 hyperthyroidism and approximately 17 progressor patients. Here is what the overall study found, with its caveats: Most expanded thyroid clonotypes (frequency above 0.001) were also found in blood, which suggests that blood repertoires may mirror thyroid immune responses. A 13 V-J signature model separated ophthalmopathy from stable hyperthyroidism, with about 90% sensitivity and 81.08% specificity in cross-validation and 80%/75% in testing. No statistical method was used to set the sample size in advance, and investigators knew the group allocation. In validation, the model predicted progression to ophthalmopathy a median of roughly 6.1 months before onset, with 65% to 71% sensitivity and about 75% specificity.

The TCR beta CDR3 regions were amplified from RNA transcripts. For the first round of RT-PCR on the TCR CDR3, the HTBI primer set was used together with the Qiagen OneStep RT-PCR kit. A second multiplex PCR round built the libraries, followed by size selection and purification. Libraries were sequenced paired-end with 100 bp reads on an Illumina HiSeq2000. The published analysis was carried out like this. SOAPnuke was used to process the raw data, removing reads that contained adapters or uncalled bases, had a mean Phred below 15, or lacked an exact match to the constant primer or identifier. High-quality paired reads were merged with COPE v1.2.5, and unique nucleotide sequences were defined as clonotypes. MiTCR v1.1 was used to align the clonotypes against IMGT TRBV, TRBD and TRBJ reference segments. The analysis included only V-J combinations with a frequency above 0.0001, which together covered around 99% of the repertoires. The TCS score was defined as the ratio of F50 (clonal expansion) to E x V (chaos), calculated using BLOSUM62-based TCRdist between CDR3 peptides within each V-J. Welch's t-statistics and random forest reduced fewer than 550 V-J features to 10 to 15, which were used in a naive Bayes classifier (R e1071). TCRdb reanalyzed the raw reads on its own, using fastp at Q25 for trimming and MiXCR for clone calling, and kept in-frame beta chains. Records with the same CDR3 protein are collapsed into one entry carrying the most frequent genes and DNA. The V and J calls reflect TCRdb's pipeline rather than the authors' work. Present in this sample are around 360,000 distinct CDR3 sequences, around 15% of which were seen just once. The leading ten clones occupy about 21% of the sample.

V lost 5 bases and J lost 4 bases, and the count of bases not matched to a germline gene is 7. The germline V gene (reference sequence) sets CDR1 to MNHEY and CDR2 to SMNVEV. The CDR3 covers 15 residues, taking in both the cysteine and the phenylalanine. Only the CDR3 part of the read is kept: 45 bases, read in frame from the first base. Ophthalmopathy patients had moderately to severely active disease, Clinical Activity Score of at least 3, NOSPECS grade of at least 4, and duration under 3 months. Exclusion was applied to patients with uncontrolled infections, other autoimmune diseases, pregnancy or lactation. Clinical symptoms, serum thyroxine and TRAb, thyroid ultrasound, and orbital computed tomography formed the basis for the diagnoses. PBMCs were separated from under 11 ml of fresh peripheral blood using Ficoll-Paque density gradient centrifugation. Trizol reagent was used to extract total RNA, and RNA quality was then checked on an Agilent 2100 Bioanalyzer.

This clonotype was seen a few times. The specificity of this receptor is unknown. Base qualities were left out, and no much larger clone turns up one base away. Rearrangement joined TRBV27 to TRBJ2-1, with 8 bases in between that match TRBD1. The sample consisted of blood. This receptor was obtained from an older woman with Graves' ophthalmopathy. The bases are TGTGCCAGCAGTCCCCAGGGGGCGGCGTACAATGAGCAGTTCTTC. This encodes CASSPQGAAYNEQFF.